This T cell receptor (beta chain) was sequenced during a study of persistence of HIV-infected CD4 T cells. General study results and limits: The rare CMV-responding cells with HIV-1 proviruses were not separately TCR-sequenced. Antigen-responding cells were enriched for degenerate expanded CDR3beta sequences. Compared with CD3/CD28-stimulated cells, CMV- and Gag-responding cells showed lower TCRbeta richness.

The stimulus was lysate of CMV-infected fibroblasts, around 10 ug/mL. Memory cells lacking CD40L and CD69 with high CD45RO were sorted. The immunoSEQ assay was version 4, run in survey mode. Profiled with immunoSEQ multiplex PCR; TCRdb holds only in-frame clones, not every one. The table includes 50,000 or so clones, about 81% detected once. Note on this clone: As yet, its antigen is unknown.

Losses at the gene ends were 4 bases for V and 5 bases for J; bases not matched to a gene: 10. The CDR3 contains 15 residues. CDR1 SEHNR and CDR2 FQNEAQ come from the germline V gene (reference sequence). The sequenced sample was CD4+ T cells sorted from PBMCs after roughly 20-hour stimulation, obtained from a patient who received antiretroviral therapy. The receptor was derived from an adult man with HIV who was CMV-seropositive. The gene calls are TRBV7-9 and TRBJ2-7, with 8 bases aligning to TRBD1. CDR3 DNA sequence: TGTGCCAGCAGCTACAGGACAGGGCCGTCCGACGAGCAGTACTTC. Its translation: CASSYRTGPSDEQYF.